These 31 T cell receptor beta chains originate from one sample sequenced in a study of T-cell memory formation after mild COVID-19 (TCRdb year 2021). The method behind the library was 5' RACE. Sequencing used an Illumina NovaSeq 6000. TCRdb reworked the public reads: Q25 trimming with fastp, MiXCR clone assembly, productive beta chains retained. CDR3 protein duplicates are merged, each entry listing the most common genes and DNA. The sample data list around 370,000 distinct CDR3 sequences, and roughly 21% of these were observed just once. The ten largest clones capture 9.5% to 15% of the sample. The material sequenced was PBMCs or a T cell subset sorted from them (not recorded which). Receptor source: an adult woman who had mild COVID-19 (a few samples of this study predate the infection). The sample titles of this study are shuffled in the database, so cell type and time point are left out; the donor was told from shared clones.

V gene TRBV18 combines with J gene TRBJ2-7; 10 bases map to TRBD1. V lost 5 bases, J lost 6 bases, and 4 bases stayed unmatched. The germline CDR1 and CDR2 sequences are KGHSH and LQKENI. The CDR3 spans 13 residues. The CDR3 loop reads CASSTGTGAEQYF. DNA of the CDR3: TGTGCCAGCTCAACAGGGACAGGGGCCGAGCAGTACTTC.

This clonotype turned up a few times. The rearrangement uses TRBV30 and TRBJ1-6; D is uncertain. V lost 3 bases, J lost 7 bases, and 13 bases lay in between. The length of the CDR3 is 14 residues. Germline V CDR1 and CDR2: GTSNPN, SVGIG (reference sequence). The CDR3 sequence: CAWRDRRNNSPLHF. CDR3 nucleotides: TGTGCCTGGAGAGATCGACGGAACAATTCACCCCTCCACTTT.

This clonotype was counted a few times. V is TRBV5-5 and J is TRBJ2-1, with D possibly matching TRBD1 (6 bases). The germline V gene encodes CDR1 SGHKS and CDR2 YYEKEE (reference sequence). The CDR3 loop spans 19 amino acids. The ends were cut back, 3 bases at V and 4 bases at J, with 26 bases in the middle. CDR3 region: CASSWRTRPTGSGYNEQFF. The CDR3 nucleotides are TGTGCCAGCAGCTGGAGAACCCGACCCACAGGGTCGGGTTACAATGAGCAGTTCTTC.

This rearrangement joins TRBV5-1 to TRBJ1-2; 8 bases line up with TRBD1. Germline CDR1 is SGHRS and CDR2 is YFSETQ. V trimming: 5 bases; J trimming: 8 bases; junction bases outside the gene matches: 14. This CDR3 is built from 15 residues. This CDR3 reads CASREGVQGAAGYTF. CDR3 DNA sequence: TGCGCCAGCAGAGAAGGGGTGCAGGGGGCGGCCGGCTACACCTTC.

The V and J genes are TRBV7-2 and TRBJ1-2, with 7 nucleotides matching TRBD1. The germline CDR1 and CDR2 sequences are SGHTA and FQGNSA. This CDR3 region has 13 residues. J gave up 4 bases and V 6 bases, and 5 bases lay outside the gene matches. The CDR3 loop reads CASRPTGFYGYTF. CDR3 nucleotides: TGTGCCAGCAGACCGACAGGGTTCTATGGCTACACCTTC.

This clonotype was seen a few times. V and J are TRBV5-1 and TRBJ2-5; D perhaps matches TRBD1 (6 bases). V was shortened by 4 bases and J by 3 bases, with 10 bases between the two germline ends. The CDR3 is 13 residues long. From germline, CDR1 is SGHRS and CDR2 YFSETQ. The CDR3 sequence: CASSPGDKETQYF. The CDR3 DNA sequence: TGCGCCAGCAGCCCCGGGGACAAAGAGACCCAGTACTTC.

This sequence joins TRBV20-1 and TRBJ1-5; TRBD1 aligns across 7 bases. The germline V gene has CDR1 DFQATT and CDR2 SNEGSKA (reference sequence). The CDR3 has 17 amino acids. Unmatched junction bases numbered 9, after V lost 0 bases and J lost 1 base. Written as DNA, the CDR3 is TGCAGTGCTAGAGAAAAAGGGGGCAGTATCAGCAATCAGCCCCAGCATTTT. This encodes CSAREKGGSISNQPQHF.

This clonotype turned up a few times. The gene calls are TRBV15 and TRBJ2-7; D call uncertain. The V end lost 0 bases, the J end lost 2 bases, and 2 bases lay between the germline ends. CDR1 and CDR2 from the germline V gene are LNHNV and YYDKDF (reference sequence). The CDR3 is 12 residues long. The CDR3 DNA reads TGTGCCACCAGCAGAGAGCCCTACGAGCAGTACTTC. It specifies CATSREPYEQYF.

J is TRBJ2-3 and V is TRBV29-1; 11 bases line up with TRBD2. Germline assignment: CDR1 SQVTM and CDR2 ANQGSEA. Losses at the gene ends were 7 bases for V and 2 bases for J; bases not matched to a gene: 8. This CDR3 contains 15 residues. DNA of the CDR3: TGCAGCGCACTTCGACTAGCGGGGAACACAGATACGCAGTATTTT. It codes for CSALRLAGNTDTQYF.

This clonotype was seen only once. This CDR3 reads CASSFQYQPQHF. In DNA form, the CDR3 reads TGTGCCAGCAGCTTCCAATATCAGCCCCAGCATTTT. The rearrangement joins TRBV7-2 to TRBJ1-5, with no clear D. V lost 3 bases and J 5 bases, leaving 5 bases between the germline ends. The V gene's germline CDR1 is SGHTA and CDR2 FQGNSA. This CDR3 contains 12 residues.

V gene TRBV5-1 combines with J gene TRBJ2-3, with TRBD2 matching 7 bases. Germline V gives CDR1 SGHRS, CDR2 YFSETQ. The length of the CDR3 is 14 residues. Trimming took 4 bases from V and 0 from J; bases not matched to a gene: 2. DNA of the CDR3: TGCGCCAGCAGCCGGGGGGACAGCACAGATACGCAGTATTTT. It yields the protein CASSRGDSTDTQYF.

The rearrangement joins TRBV12-3 or TRBV12-4 to TRBJ2-2; 7 bases map to TRBD1. Trimming at V came to 1 base and at J to 9 bases, leaving 2 bases not matched to a gene. This CDR3 has 13 residues. CDR3 sequence: CASSLGGQWELFF. CDR3 bases: TGTGCCAGCAGTTTAGGGGGACAGTGGGAGCTGTTTTTT.

In nucleotides, the CDR3 is TGTGCCAGCAGTCCCGGGGGAGATAGCGGGGGTGACAATGAGCAGTTCTTC. This codes for CASSPGGDSGGDNEQFF. The gene calls are TRBV12-3 or TRBV12-4 and TRBJ2-1; 9 bases are a match to TRBD2. V lost 5 bases to trimming and J lost 5 bases; unmatched junction nucleotides: 13. The CDR3 loop spans 17 amino acids.

This rearrangement joins TRBV12-3 or TRBV12-4 to TRBJ2-4; TRBD1 might be the D (7 bases). This CDR3 region has 16 residues. V lost 9 bases and J lost 7, with 25 bases in between. CDR3 coding DNA: TGTGCCAGAAGGGGGCTGGAGGGAGAAAGTTTTAACATTCAGTACTTC. Its translation: CARRGLEGESFNIQYF.

V and J are TRBV7-9 and TRBJ2-1, with 7 bases matching TRBD2. CDR1 is SEHNR and CDR2 is FQNEAQ in the germline V gene (reference sequence). Germline trimming cut 5 bases from V and 3 bases from J; bases unmatched to any gene: 7. The CDR3 covers 15 residues. CDR3 residues: CASSVRLAIYNEQFF. DNA for the CDR3: TGTGCCAGCAGCGTAAGACTAGCTATCTACAATGAGCAGTTCTTC.

The table lists this clonotype with a count of one. The chain links TRBV7-8 to TRBJ2-2; D remains ambiguous. Per germline, CDR1 SGHVS and CDR2 FQNEAQ. V was pared by 4 bases and J by 7 bases, with 10 bases between. CDR3 length: 13 residues. The CDR3 loop reads CASSWSNRGELFF. In DNA, the CDR3 is TGTGCCAGCAGCTGGTCAAACCGCGGGGAGCTGTTTTTT.

This clonotype appeared a few times. The V and J genes are TRBV5-6 and TRBJ2-3; D ambiguous. CDR1 and CDR2 (germline): SGHDT, YYEEEE. V shed 3 bases and J shed 6 bases, with 17 bases lying between them. The CDR3 is made up of 15 amino acids. The CDR3 here is CASSSGYRADDTQYF. CDR3 nucleotide sequence: TGTGCCAGCAGCTCCGGCTACCGGGCGGATGATACGCAGTATTTT.

This clonotype was seen a handful of times. CDR3: CASSQDGPSWEYNEQFF. The CDR3 DNA sequence: TGCGCCAGCAGCCAAGATGGGCCCTCCTGGGAGTACAATGAGCAGTTCTTC. This chain joins TRBV4-3 and TRBJ2-1, with a possible D match to TRBD2 (5 bases). This CDR3 has 17 residues. Deletions cut 0 bases from V and 4 bases from J, with 16 bases between. Germline V gene sequence: CDR1 LGHNA, CDR2 YSLEER.

This clonotype was counted between two and nine times. This chain connects TRBV6-6 to TRBJ1-2; 8 bases fit TRBD1. This CDR3 region has 15 residues. Germline values: CDR1 MNHNY, CDR2 SVGAGI (reference sequence). V shed 4 bases and J 3 bases; nucleotides not matched to a gene: 7. DNA of the CDR3: TGTGCCAGCAGTTCCCCGGGACAGGCGGACTATGGCTACACCTTC. This gives the protein CASSSPGQADYGYTF.

V usage is TRBV29-1 and J usage is TRBJ1-1; perhaps TRBD1 as D (6 bases). CDR3 length equals 13 residues. CDR1 is SQVTM, CDR2 ANQGSEA, per germline. V lost 8 bases, J lost 4 bases, and 17 bases lay in between. The DNA for the CDR3 is TGCAGCCATTCCGGGGGCTTGAGCACTGAAGCTTTCTTT. Translation: CSHSGGLSTEAFF.

The gene calls are TRBV29-1 and TRBJ1-5; TRBD1 aligns across 7 bases. The CDR3 consists of 13 residues. V lost 4 bases to trimming and J lost 5 bases; unmatched junction nucleotides: 5. Germline V CDR1 and CDR2: SQVTM, ANQGSEA. The CDR3 region has the DNA TGCAGCGTTGCCTGGGACAGCCATCAGCCCCAGCATTTT. Its translation: CSVAWDSHQPQHF.

This clonotype was recorded a few times. V and J are TRBV28 and TRBJ2-4; TRBD2 agrees at 8 bases. J gave up 4 bases and V 6 bases, and 5 bases lay outside the gene matches. This CDR3 contains 14 residues. Germline values: CDR1 MDHEN, CDR2 SYDVKM. Here the CDR3 reads CASSSSGGKNIQYF. The CDR3 nucleotides read TGTGCCAGCAGCTCTTCGGGAGGGAAAAACATTCAGTACTTC.

The gene calls are TRBV5-1 and TRBJ2-1; 7 bases align to TRBD1. Trimming took 6 bases from V and 0 from J; bases not matched to a gene: 9. This CDR3 comprises 16 residues. The germline CDR1 and CDR2 sequences are SGHRS and YFSETQ. CDR3 in DNA: TGCGCCAGCACAGAGGGGGCGGAAAGCTCCTACAATGAGCAGTTCTTC. This sequence encodes CASTEGAESSYNEQFF.

This clonotype occurred once. V gene TRBV5-1 combines with J gene TRBJ2-3; 9 bases are a match to TRBD2. The V gene end was trimmed by 4 bases and the J gene end by 9 bases; junction bases not matched to a gene: 12. Germline CDR1 and CDR2: SGHRS and YFSETQ. The CDR3 is 15 residues long. The CDR3 region is CASSPARASGTTQYF. In DNA form, the CDR3 reads TGCGCCAGCAGCCCCGCGAGGGCTAGCGGGACAACGCAGTATTTT.

This clonotype turned up a few times. The V call is TRBV7-2, the J call TRBJ2-7; D is possibly TRBD1 (5 bases). The CDR3 covers 14 residues. V was pared by 5 bases and J by 4 bases, with 15 bases between. Germline CDR1 and CDR2: SGHTA and FQGNSA. The CDR3 DNA sequence: TGTGCCAGCAGCCCACATGACAGAAAATACGAGCAGTACTTC. Its translation is CASSPHDRKYEQYF.

This chain links TRBV30 with TRBJ2-1; D remains ambiguous. Germline CDR1 and CDR2: GTSNPN and SVGIG (reference sequence). The CDR3 runs to 13 residues. The germline V and J ends were trimmed by 5 bases and 1 base, with 9 bases remaining between them. The CDR3 region has the DNA TGTGCCTGGGATAGTGATTCCTACAATGAGCAGTTCTTC. Translated, it gives CAWDSDSYNEQFF.

In its sample, this clonotype was seen a few times. This chain connects TRBV12-3 or TRBV12-4 to TRBJ1-5, with D possibly being TRBD1 (6 bases). The V end lost 3 bases, the J end lost 2 bases, and 8 bases lay between the germline ends. The CDR3 covers 14 residues. DNA for the CDR3: TGTGCCAGCAGTTTCCCAGGGGGCAATCAGCCCCAGCATTTT. It encodes CASSFPGGNQPQHF.

The gene calls are TRBV12-3 or TRBV12-4 and TRBJ2-7, with D possibly TRBD2 on 5 matching bases. The CDR3 consists of 16 residues. V dropped 5 bases and J dropped 5 bases, with 22 bases sitting between them. The CDR3, as DNA: TGTGCCAGCAGTCCGCCCTTTCTAACGGGGTTCCACGAGCAGTACTTC. This gives the protein CASSPPFLTGFHEQYF.

This clonotype was recorded a few times. The V call is TRBV4-1, the J call TRBJ1-3; D remains ambiguous. In germline, CDR1 is MGHRA, CDR2 YSYEKL. The CDR3 is made up of 18 amino acids. V was trimmed by 0 bases and J by 0 bases, leaving 15 bases between them. The CDR3 nucleotides are TGCGCCAGCAGCCAAGATTCACTAACCAGCCTCTCTGGAAACACCATATATTTT. It yields the protein CASSQDSLTSLSGNTIYF.

This clonotype came up a few times. The chain is built from TRBV30 and TRBJ2-5; D ambiguous. This CDR3 spans 15 amino acids. Trimming pared 4 bases from V and 5 bases from J, leaving 20 bases between. Germline CDR1 and CDR2: GTSNPN and SVGIG (reference sequence). The CDR3 sequence is CAWNPGLPQTETQYF. CDR3 in DNA: TGTGCCTGGAACCCGGGCCTACCGCAAACGGAGACCCAGTACTTC.

This clonotype appeared a few times. The V gene is TRBV12-3 or TRBV12-4, the J gene TRBJ2-3; D call uncertain. The CDR3 sequence is 14 residues long. Trimming pared 2 bases from V and 4 bases from J, leaving 10 bases between. The CDR3 here is CASSLPQEPDTQYF. The CDR3 region has the DNA TGTGCCAGCAGTTTACCCCAAGAACCAGATACGCAGTATTTT.